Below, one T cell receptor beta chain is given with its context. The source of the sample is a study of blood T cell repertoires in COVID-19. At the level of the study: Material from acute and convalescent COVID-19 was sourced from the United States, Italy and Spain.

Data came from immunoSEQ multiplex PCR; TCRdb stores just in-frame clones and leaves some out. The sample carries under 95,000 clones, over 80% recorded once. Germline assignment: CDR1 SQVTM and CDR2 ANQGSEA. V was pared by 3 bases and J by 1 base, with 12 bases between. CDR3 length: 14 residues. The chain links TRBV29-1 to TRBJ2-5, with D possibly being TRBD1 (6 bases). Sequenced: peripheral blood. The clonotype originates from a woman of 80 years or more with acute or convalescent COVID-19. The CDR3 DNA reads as TGCAGCGTTGAGGCTCAGGGGATCCAAGAGACCCAGTACTTC. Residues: CSVEAQGIQETQYF. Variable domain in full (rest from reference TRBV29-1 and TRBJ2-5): SAVISQKPSRDICQRGTSLTIQCQVDSQVTMMFWYRQQPGQSLTLIATANQGSEATYESGFVIDKFPISRPNLTFSTLTVSNMSPEDSSIYLCSVEAQGIQETQYFGPGTRLLVL.